Each of the 9 T cell receptor beta chains below was sequenced from the same sample in a study of T cells after yellow fever vaccination. From the 5' RACE reads, TCRdb called clonotypes with MiXCR, one entry per CDR3 protein. The sample has about 350,000 distinct CDR3 sequences, approximately 12% seen once. This sample comprised CD4+ T cells sorted from PBMCs, obtained 15 days after the yellow fever booster vaccination. These receptors all come from a man between 18 and 35 years old who received the YFV17D yellow fever vaccine.

A few counts support this clonotype. The rearrangement uses TRBV4-1 and TRBJ1-2; D is uncertain. The germline V and J ends were trimmed by 0 bases and 5 bases, with 4 bases remaining between them. Germline CDR1 MGHRA, CDR2 YSYEKL. This CDR3 is built from 12 residues. The CDR3 sequence is CASSQEAYGYTF. CDR3 bases: TGCGCCAGCAGCCAAGAGGCGTATGGCTACACCTTC.

The chain employs TRBV20-1 and TRBJ2-5; the D is unclear. Germline V CDR1 and CDR2: DFQATT, SNEGSKA (reference sequence). This CDR3 has 14 amino acids. V was cut by 2 bases and J by 2 bases, with 12 bases left in between. The CDR3 is CSARIGPPQETQYF. In nucleotides, the CDR3 is TGCAGTGCTAGAATAGGACCCCCACAAGAGACCCAGTACTTC.

J is TRBJ2-7 and V is TRBV6-5; D gene unclear. CDR3 length equals 13 residues. The V end was cut by 1 base, the J end by 0 bases, with 4 bases between. Germline assignment: CDR1 MNHEY and CDR2 SVGAGI. CDR3 in DNA: TGTGCCAGCAGTTACTGGAACTCCTACGAGCAGTACTTC. It specifies CASSYWNSYEQYF.

This chain links TRBV6-2 or TRBV6-3 with TRBJ2-6; unclear D gene. The CDR3 loop spans 15 amino acids. Germline CDR1 reads MNHEY; CDR2 reads SVGEGT. Trimming pared 7 bases from V and 1 base from J, leaving 11 bases between. In nucleotides, the CDR3 is TGTGCCAGCACCCACGCCAGATCTGGGGCCAACGTCCTGACTTTC. It yields the protein CASTHARSGANVLTF.

Of note for this clonotype: At one boundary the junction diverges from the germline segment, which might be a read error. The chain employs TRBV7-2 and TRBJ2-3; unclear D gene. The CDR3 is 14 amino acids. CDR1 is SGHTA, CDR2 FQGNSA, per germline. The CDR3 region has the DNA TGTGCCAGGAGCTTATGGTCTGGAGAAGATACGCAGTATTTT. This translates into CARSLWSGEDTQYF. Variable domain in full (rest from reference TRBV7-2 and TRBJ2-3): GAGVSQSPSNKVTEKGKDVELRCDPISGHTALYWYRQSLGQGLEFLIYFQGNSAPDKSGLPSDRFSAERTGGSVSTLTIQRTQQEDSAVYLCARSLWSGEDTQYFGPGTRLTVL.

This chain connects TRBV7-9 to TRBJ2-3, with a possible D match to TRBD2 (6 bases). V lost 2 bases and J lost 2, with 11 bases in between. This CDR3 is 15 amino acids long. Germline values: CDR1 SEHNR, CDR2 FQNEAQ (reference sequence). CDR3 amino acids: CASSLSGRDTDTQYF. CDR3 bases: TGTGCCAGCAGCTTATCCGGGAGAGACACAGATACGCAGTATTTT. Combining the CDR3 with reference TRBV7-9 and TRBJ2-3 gives the whole variable domain DTGVSQNPRHKITKRGQNVTFRCDPISEHNRLYWYRQTLGQGPEFLTYFQNEAQLEKSRLLSDRFSAERPKGSFSTLEIQRTEQGDSAMYLCASSLSGRDTDTQYFGPGTRLTVL.

This clonotype appeared a few times. The chain recombines TRBV7-6 with TRBJ2-2; weak D call: TRBD1 (6 bases). Germline values: CDR1 SGHVS, CDR2 FNYEAQ. The CDR3 extends over 15 amino acids. Trimming took off 0 bases at V and 7 bases at J, with 12 bases between the two ends. The CDR3 region is CASSLAWGLGGELFF. The CDR3 DNA follows: TGTGCCAGCAGCTTAGCGTGGGGGCTGGGCGGGGAGCTGTTTTTT.

V and J are TRBV7-9 and TRBJ1-1, with D possibly TRBD1 on 5 matching bases. CDR3 length: 14 residues. The V gene's germline CDR1 is SEHNR and CDR2 FQNEAQ (reference sequence). Trimming pared 2 bases from V and 3 bases from J, leaving 10 bases between. The CDR3 sequence is CASSLLGVDTEAFF. DNA for the CDR3: TGTGCCAGCAGCTTATTAGGGGTTGACACTGAAGCTTTCTTT.

This clonotype was seen a few times. V gene TRBV29-1 combines with J gene TRBJ1-1, with TRBD1 identical over 11 bases. CDR1 and CDR2 from the germline V gene are SQVTM and ANQGSEA. This CDR3 has 14 amino acids. The ends lost 4 bases at V and 5 bases at J; junction bases unmatched: 6. The CDR3 region has the DNA TGCAGCGTTGCGGACAGGGGGCGAGAAACTGAAGCTTTCTTT. Its translation: CSVADRGRETEAFF.